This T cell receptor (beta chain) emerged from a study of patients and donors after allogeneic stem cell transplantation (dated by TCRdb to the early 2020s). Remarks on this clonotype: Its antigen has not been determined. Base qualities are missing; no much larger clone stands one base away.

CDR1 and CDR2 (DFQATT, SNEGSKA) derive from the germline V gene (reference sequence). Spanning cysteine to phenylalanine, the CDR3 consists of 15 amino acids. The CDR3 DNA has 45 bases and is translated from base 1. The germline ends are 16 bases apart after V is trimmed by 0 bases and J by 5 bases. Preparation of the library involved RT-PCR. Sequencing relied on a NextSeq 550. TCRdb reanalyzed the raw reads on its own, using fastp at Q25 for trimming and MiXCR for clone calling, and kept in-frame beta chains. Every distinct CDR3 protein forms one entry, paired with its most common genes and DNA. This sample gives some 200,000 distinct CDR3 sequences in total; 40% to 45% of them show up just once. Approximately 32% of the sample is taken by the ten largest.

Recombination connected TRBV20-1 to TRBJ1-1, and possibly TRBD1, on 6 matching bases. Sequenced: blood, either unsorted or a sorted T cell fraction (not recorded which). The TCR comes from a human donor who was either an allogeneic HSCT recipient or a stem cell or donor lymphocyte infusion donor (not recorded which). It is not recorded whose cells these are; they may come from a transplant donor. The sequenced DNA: TGCAGTGCTAGAGATCCCCCGGGGGCCACGACTGAAGCTTTCTTT. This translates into CSARDPPGATTEAFF.